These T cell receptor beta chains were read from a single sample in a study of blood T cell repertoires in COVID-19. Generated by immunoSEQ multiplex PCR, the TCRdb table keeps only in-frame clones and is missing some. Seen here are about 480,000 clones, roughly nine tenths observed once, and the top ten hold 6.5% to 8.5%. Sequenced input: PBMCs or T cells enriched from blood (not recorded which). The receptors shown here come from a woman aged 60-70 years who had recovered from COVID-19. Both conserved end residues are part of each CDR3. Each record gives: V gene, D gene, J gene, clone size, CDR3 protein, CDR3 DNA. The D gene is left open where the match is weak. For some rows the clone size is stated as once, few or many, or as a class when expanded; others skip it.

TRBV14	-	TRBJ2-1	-	CASSQDWARSYNEQFF	TGTGCCAGCAGCCAAGATTGGGCGCGCTCCTACAATGAGCAGTTCTTC
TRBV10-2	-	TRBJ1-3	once	CASSVNRVSGNTIYF	TGCGCCAGCAGTGTAAACAGGGTCTCTGGAAACACCATATATTTT
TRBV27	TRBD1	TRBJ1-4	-	CASSSAPGQVVEKLFF	TGTGCCAGCAGTTCAGCCCCGGGACAGGTGGTGGAAAAACTGTTTTTT
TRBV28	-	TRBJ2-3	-	CASSSFRASTDTQYF	TGTGCCAGCAGCTCTTTCAGGGCTAGCACAGATACGCAGTATTTT
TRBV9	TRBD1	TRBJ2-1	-	CASSVDGTGFNEQFF	TGTGCCAGCAGCGTAGACGGGACAGGGTTCAATGAGCAGTTCTTC
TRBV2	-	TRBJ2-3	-	CASSFGGDTQYF	TGTGCCAGCAGTTTCGGGGGAGATACGCAGTATTTT
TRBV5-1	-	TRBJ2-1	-	CASSTGGSGNNEQFF	TGCGCCAGCAGCACTGGGGGGTCAGGGAACAATGAGCAGTTCTTC
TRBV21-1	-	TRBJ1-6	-	CASDPGWHKSTVTYNSPLHF	TGTGCCAGCGACCCAGGCTGGCATAAATCTACTGTGACCTATAATTCACCCCTCCACTTT
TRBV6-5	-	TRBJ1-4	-	CASTDSGGSGKLFF	TGTGCCAGCACCGACTCGGGGGGGTCCGGAAAACTGTTTTTT
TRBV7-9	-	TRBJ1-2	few	CASSPSSYGYTF	TGTGCCAGCAGCCCCAGTTCCTATGGCTACACCTTC
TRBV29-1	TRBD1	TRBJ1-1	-	CRADRDRGNMNTEAFF	TGCAGGGCAGACCGGGACAGGGGGAACATGAACACTGAAGCTTTCTTT
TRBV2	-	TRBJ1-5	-	CASSDPQAQQPQHF	TGTGCCAGCAGTGATCCGCAGGCCCAACAGCCCCAGCATTTT
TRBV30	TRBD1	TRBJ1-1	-	CAWDRTGGTEAFF	TGTGCCTGGGATAGGACAGGGGGCACTGAAGCTTTCTTT
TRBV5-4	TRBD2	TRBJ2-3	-	CASSLAGGPTDTQYF	TGTGCCAGCAGCCTAGCGGGGGGGCCGACAGATACGCAGTATTTT
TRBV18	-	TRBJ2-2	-	CASSPQEGAHTGELFF	TGTGCCAGCTCACCACAGGAGGGGGCTCACACCGGGGAGCTGTTTTTT
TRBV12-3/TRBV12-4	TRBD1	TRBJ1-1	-	CATKQGANTEAFF	TGTGCCACTAAACAGGGGGCGAACACTGAAGCTTTCTTT
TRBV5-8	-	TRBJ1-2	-	CASSLDRTYGYTF	TGTGCCAGCAGCCTTGACAGGACATATGGCTACACCTTC
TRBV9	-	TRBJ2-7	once	CASSESGTSSYEQYF	TGTGCCAGCAGCGAGTCCGGGACAAGCTCCTACGAGCAGTATTTC